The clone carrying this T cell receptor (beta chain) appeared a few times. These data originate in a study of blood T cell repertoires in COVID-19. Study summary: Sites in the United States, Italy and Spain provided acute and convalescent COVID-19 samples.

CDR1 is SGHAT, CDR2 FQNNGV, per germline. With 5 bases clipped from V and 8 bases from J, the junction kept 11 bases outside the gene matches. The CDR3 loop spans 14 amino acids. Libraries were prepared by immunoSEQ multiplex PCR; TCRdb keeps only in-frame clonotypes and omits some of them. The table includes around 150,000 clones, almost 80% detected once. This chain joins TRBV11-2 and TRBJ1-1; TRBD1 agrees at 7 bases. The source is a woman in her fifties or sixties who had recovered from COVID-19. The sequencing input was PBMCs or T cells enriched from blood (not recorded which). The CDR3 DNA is TGTGCCAGCAGCCCCTTAACCCGACAGGGAGAAGCTTTCTTT. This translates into CASSPLTRQGEAFF.